The 17 T cell receptor beta chains listed next were all sequenced from one sample in a study of blood T cells in healthy people across ages. Sample-barcoded 5' priming and a J-beta primer mix drove a second PCR of roughly 7 to 11 cycles. TCRdb redid the calling of the 5' RACE reads with MiXCR, one entry per CDR3 protein. This table holds nearly 800,000 distinct CDR3 sequences, 45% to 70% found once. Material: blood. All receptors come from a man aged 35 to 55 in good health.

The chain uses TRBV14 and TRBJ1-1, with a weak D call TRBD1 (6 bases). This CDR3 region has 14 residues. V dropped 4 bases and J dropped 0 bases, with 9 bases sitting between them. The germline V gene has CDR1 SGHDN and CDR2 FVKESK. CDR3 nucleotides: TGTGCCAGCAGCCTCACAGGGCTGAACACTGAAGCTTTCTTT. Amino acid sequence: CASSLTGLNTEAFF.

Written as DNA, the CDR3 is TGCAGTGCCCAAGTCGACAGGGGGCAGGAGGGCTCCTATAATTCACCCCTCCACTTT. It encodes CSAQVDRGQEGSYNSPLHF. The chain recombines TRBV20-1 with TRBJ1-6; 10 bases map to TRBD1. The ends lost 6 bases at V and 0 bases at J; junction bases unmatched: 14. Germline loops: CDR1 DFQATT, CDR2 SNEGSKA (reference sequence). This CDR3 contains 19 residues.

This clonotype was found once. V usage is TRBV20-1 and J usage is TRBJ2-7; maybe TRBD2 (6 bases). CDR1 DFQATT and CDR2 SNEGSKA come from the germline V gene (reference sequence). The CDR3 sequence is 14 residues long. V lost 0 bases, J lost 2 bases, and 11 bases lay in between. The CDR3: CSARDLASAYEQYF. In DNA, the CDR3 is TGCAGTGCTAGAGATCTAGCGTCAGCCTACGAGCAGTACTTC.

The chain recombines TRBV28 with TRBJ2-4; weak D call: TRBD1 (5 bases). V lost 5 bases and J lost 0, with 14 bases in between. The V gene's germline CDR1 is MDHEN and CDR2 SYDVKM. The CDR3 is 16 residues long. CDR3 sequence (DNA): TGTGCCAGCAGTCTCGCGAACAGGAGAGCCAAAAACATTCAGTACTTC. This codes for CASSLANRRAKNIQYF.

V is TRBV12-3 or TRBV12-4 and J is TRBJ1-2; unclear D gene. The CDR3 is 13 residues long. V gave up 3 bases and J gave up 5 bases, with 10 bases separating them. The CDR3: CASSFGRLYGYTF. The CDR3 bases are TGTGCCAGCAGTTTCGGACGATTGTATGGCTACACCTTC.

The gene calls are TRBV10-3 and TRBJ2-3, with 7 bases matching TRBD2. The CDR3 runs to 15 residues. V shed 3 bases and J 4 bases; nucleotides not matched to a gene: 7. CDR1 and CDR2 (germline): ENHRY, SYGVKD. CDR3 sequence: CAISDVGRTADTQYF. CDR3 DNA: TGTGCCATCAGTGATGTCGGGAGGACGGCAGATACGCAGTATTTT.

This chain connects TRBV7-6 to TRBJ1-1, with D tentatively TRBD1 (6 bases). The germline V and J ends were trimmed by 3 bases and 6 bases, with 20 bases remaining between them. The germline CDR1 and CDR2 sequences are SGHVS and FNYEAQ. The CDR3 spans 16 residues. For the CDR3, the DNA is TGTGCCAGCAGCTTTGCGGTGGACAGTCCCGTACCTGAAGCTTTCTTT. This sequence encodes CASSFAVDSPVPEAFF.

A note on this clonotype: A much larger clone differs by one base, so this may be a read error. The rearrangement links TRBV9 to TRBJ2-7; unclear D gene. Germline values: CDR1 SGDLS, CDR2 YYNGEE. The CDR3 has 12 residues. DNA of the CDR3: TGTGGCAGCAGCGTAGAAGGATACGAGCAGTACTTC. This codes for CGSSVEGYEQYF.

The rearrangement joins TRBV4-1 to TRBJ2-3; D not resolved. The CDR3 spans 15 residues. V gave up 1 base and J gave up 4 bases, with 12 bases separating them. The germline V gene has CDR1 MGHRA and CDR2 YSYEKL. The chain's CDR3 is CASSQGAYPADTQYF. The CDR3 DNA follows: TGCGCCAGCAGCCAAGGGGCCTATCCAGCAGATACGCAGTATTTT.

This clonotype showed up just a few times. The rearrangement joins TRBV12-3 or TRBV12-4 to TRBJ2-5, with D hard to call. The CDR3 has 13 residues. V was trimmed by 5 bases and J by 4 bases, leaving 11 bases between them. In DNA form, the CDR3 reads TGTGCCAGCAGTCTAAAGCGCCGAGAGACCCAGTACTTC. Residues: CASSLKRRETQYF.

This chain joins TRBV5-6 and TRBJ2-7; 8 bases line up with TRBD1. Losses at the gene ends were 1 base for V and 6 bases for J; bases not matched to a gene: 9. Germline CDR1 is SGHDT and CDR2 is YYEEEE. The length of the CDR3 is 15 residues. The chain's CDR3 is CASSLPGQGSVEQYF. For the CDR3, the DNA is TGTGCCAGCAGCTTGCCCGGACAGGGCTCAGTCGAGCAGTACTTC.

The CDR3 bases are TGTGCCAGCAGCTTAGACTGGAGGGGGAGTCTCTACGAGCAGTACTTC. This encodes CASSLDWRGSLYEQYF. The chain recombines TRBV7-8 with TRBJ2-7; D possibly matches TRBD1 or TRBD2 (6 bases each). V lost 1 base and J lost 3, with 16 bases in between. This CDR3 comprises 16 residues. Germline CDR1 and CDR2: SGHVS and FQNEAQ.

V gene TRBV20-1 combines with J gene TRBJ1-5; D unclear. Germline V CDR1 and CDR2: DFQATT, SNEGSKA (reference sequence). Trimming removed 6 bases from V and 6 bases from J, with 15 bases in between. This CDR3 contains 13 residues. The CDR3 nucleotides are TGCAGTGCCGCCACCGGGATGGGTCAGCCCCAGCATTTT. This encodes CSAATGMGQPQHF.

The gene calls are TRBV7-9 and TRBJ2-4, with D unresolved. The DNA end is a closer match to TRBJ2-5, so the J assignment may be wrong. In germline, CDR1 is SEHNR, CDR2 FQNEAQ (reference sequence). The CDR3 contains 14 residues. The CDR3 region is CASSSLALQETQYF. The CDR3 nucleotides read TGTGCCAGCAGCTCCCTCGCCCTACAAGAGACCCAGTACTTC.

This clonotype was seen ten or more times. This chain links TRBV20-1 with TRBJ2-3; perhaps TRBD2 as D (5 bases). Trimming cost V 4 bases and J 5 bases, with 16 bases left between them. Germline V gives CDR1 DFQATT, CDR2 SNEGSKA (reference sequence). The CDR3 has 14 amino acids. The CDR3 sequence is CSAIHFRGGDTQYF. CDR3 DNA: TGCAGTGCTATTCACTTCCGGGGTGGAGATACGCAGTATTTT.

This clonotype was observed a handful of times. This may arise from a read error, as a much more abundant clone is one base away. The chain combines TRBV7-3 with TRBJ2-1; no clear D gene. The J call may not be correct, given that the DNA end is closer to TRBJ2-7. The CDR3 length is 15 residues. CDR1 and CDR2 from the germline V gene are SGHTA and FQGTGA. CDR3 protein: CASSFPTNSYNEQYF. CDR3 DNA: TGTGCCAGCAGCTTCCCAACTAATTCCTACAATGAGCAGTACTTC.

This clonotype was counted a few times. The chain uses TRBV7-2 and TRBJ2-3; 9 positions agree with TRBD1. Germline V gene data show CDR1 as SGHTA and CDR2 as FQGNSA. The junction had 8 bases not matched to a gene; V was cut back by 5 bases and J by 2 bases. The CDR3 runs 16 residues. The CDR3 DNA sequence: TGTGCCAGCAGCCCGACAGGGGGATGGGACACAGATACGCAGTATTTT. Translating gives CASSPTGGWDTDTQYF.